This is a list of T cell receptor beta chains from one sample in a study of stem cell transplantation in POMP-related autoinflammatory disease. The repertoire was sequenced with immunoSEQ multiplex PCR; TCRdb's copy has only in-frame clones and lacks some. The repertoire holds some 68,000 clones, with roughly 93% as singletons. Source: CD4+ T cells from PBMCs, taken after stem cell transplantation. These receptors were obtained from a human patient with POMP-related autoinflammation and immune dysregulation (PRAID). Some T cells may arise from the graft donor. Both conserved end residues are part of each CDR3. D genes are given only for firm matches. Expanded clones get a size class; other rows say once, few or many, or leave the size out.

D	V	J	size	DNA	CDR3
.	TRBV2	TRBJ2-3	once	TGTGCCAGCAGTTCTACGGGGCAAGATACGCAGTATTTT	CASSSTGQDTQYF
TRBD1	TRBV6-4	TRBJ1-3	.	TGTGCCAGCAGTGCGACAGGGGGAAACACCATATATTTT	CASSATGGNTIYF
.	TRBV6-1	TRBJ1-5	.	TGTGCCAGCAGTGAGGAATATAGCAATCAGCCCCAGCATTTT	CASSEEYSNQPQHF
.	TRBV19	TRBJ2-1	.	TGTGCCAGTAGTATCACAGACAATGAGCAGTTCTTC	CASSITDNEQFF
.	TRBV19	TRBJ1-3	.	TGTGCCAGTAGGCTTAGCTCTGGAAACACCATATATTTT	CASRLSSGNTIYF
TRBD2	TRBV6-5	TRBJ2-1	.	TGTGCCAGCAGAGTAGCGGGGGGCAATGAGCAGTTCTTC	CASRVAGGNEQFF
.	TRBV19	TRBJ1-5	few	TGTGCCACCGATAGGGGGTTCCCGAATCAGCCCCAGCATTTT	CATDRGFPNQPQHF
TRBD2	TRBV19	TRBJ2-3	.	TGTGCCAGTACGGGACTAGCGGGATCCCGGACCACAGATACGCAGTATTTT	CASTGLAGSRTTDTQYF
.	TRBV6-5	TRBJ2-6	.	TGTGCCAGCAGTTACGGGTGGGGCTCTGGGGCCAACGTCCTGACTTTC	CASSYGWGSGANVLTF
.	TRBV24-1	TRBJ2-7	few	TGTGCCGAACCGCTAGGGCAGTGTTCTCTCTACGAGCAGTACTTC	CAEPLGQCSLYEQYF
TRBD1	TRBV19	TRBJ2-2	.	TGTGCCAGCCGTATCCGGGGACAGGGATTTCTTTCGAACACCGGGGAGCTGTTTTTT	CASRIRGQGFLSNTGELFF
.	TRBV2	TRBJ2-3	.	TGTGCCAGCAGTCCCCTGAGCCCAGATACGCAGTATTTT	CASSPLSPDTQYF
.	TRBV27	TRBJ1-5	once	TGTGCCAGCAGTTTTATACAGGGTGGCAAGCCCCAGCATTTT	CASSFIQGGKPQHF
TRBD1	TRBV19	TRBJ2-4	few	TGTGCCAGTAGTATCCTTACACAGGGGGCTAGGAACATTCAGTACTTC	CASSILTQGARNIQYF
TRBD1	TRBV27	TRBJ1-6	.	TGTGCCAGCAGTGAAACCACCTGGACAGGGGCACAGAGCTCCTATAATTCACCCCTCCACTTT	CASSETTWTGAQSSYNSPLHF
TRBD2	TRBV6-1	TRBJ2-5	.	TGTGCCAGCAGTGCCGAGGACCTATGGACTAGCGGGGCTATGGGGGACCAGTACTTC	CASSAEDLWTSGAMGDQYF
.	TRBV2	TRBJ1-6	.	TGTGCCAGCAGTGGTTGGCCGGTGAGACCCCTCCACTTT	CASSGWPVRPLHF
TRBD1	TRBV13	TRBJ1-6	.	TGTGCCAGCAGAACCCGGGACAGCCAGGCCTTCTCACCCCTCCACTTT	CASRTRDSQAFSPLHF
.	TRBV19	TRBJ1-2	.	TGTGCCAGTAGCGCGGCCAACTATGGCTACACCTTC	CASSAANYGYTF
TRBD1	TRBV19	TRBJ1-4	.	TGTGCCAGTAGGCGGACAGGGGAACGAAATGAAAAACTGTTTTTT	CASRRTGERNEKLFF
.	TRBV29-1	TRBJ2-3	.	TGCAGCGTTCACAGGGACCCCACAGATACGCAGTATTTT	CSVHRDPTDTQYF
TRBD2	TRBV6-5	TRBJ2-4	.	TGTGCCAGCAGCCACGGGGACTATCGGGAACAGTACTTC	CASSHGDYREQYF
TRBD2	TRBV20-1	TRBJ2-1	once	TGCAGTGCTAGTCCTCTCTTTGGGCGGGAGCTTTACAATGAGCAGTTCTTC	CSASPLFGRELYNEQFF
.	TRBV19	TRBJ1-2	.	TGTGCCAGTAGGGACTCAGGGGAAGCGCTCGGGGGCTACACCTTC	CASRDSGEALGGYTF
.	TRBV18	TRBJ2-5	.	TGTGCCAGCTCACCCTCCGGAACCCAAGAGACCCAGTACTTC	CASSPSGTQETQYF
.	TRBV5-1	TRBJ2-1	.	TGCGCCAGCAGCTCCTCCGGGACCTACAATGAGCAGTTCTTC	CASSSSGTYNEQFF
TRBD1	TRBV2	TRBJ2-3	.	TGTGCCACCGGGACAGGGGGTCTGCGGAGGGATACGCAGTATTTT	CATGTGGLRRDTQYF
.	TRBV6-5	TRBJ1-2	.	TGTGCCAGCAGTTACGGGTCCGCCCATGGCTACACCTTC	CASSYGSAHGYTF
.	TRBV4-2	TRBJ1-5	.	TGTGCCAGCAGCCAAGATACAGCCGGTAGCAATCAGCCCCAGCATTTT	CASSQDTAGSNQPQHF
TRBD1	TRBV27	TRBJ2-7	once	TGTGCCAGCCAAGGACAGGGCGGCGAGCAGTACTTC	CASQGQGGEQYF
.	TRBV3-1/TRBV3-2	TRBJ2-3	.	TGTGCCAGCAGGACCTCATTAGGAGGCTCCGGCCCTTCTAGCACAGATACGCAGTATTTT	CASRTSLGGSGPSSTDTQYF
TRBD2	TRBV28	TRBJ2-5	.	TGTGCCAGCAAAGGAGCGGGGGGGCTATCGGAGACCCAGTACTTC	CASKGAGGLSETQYF
.	TRBV6-1	TRBJ1-4	.	TGTGCCAGCAGTGAAGCGCTGGGAAAACTGTTTTTT	CASSEALGKLFF
.	TRBV11-3	TRBJ2-1	.	TGTGCCAGCAGCTTAGCCACGGGAGTGTCCTACAATGAGCAGTTCTTC	CASSLATGVSYNEQFF
.	TRBV29-1	TRBJ2-7	.	TGCAGCGCTTTCGGGGTAACCTACGAGCAGTACTTC	CSAFGVTYEQYF
.	TRBV7-9	TRBJ2-1	.	TGTGCCAGCAGCCCGCCGAGCTCCTACAATGAGCAGTTCTTC	CASSPPSSYNEQFF
TRBD2	TRBV3-1/TRBV3-2	TRBJ2-2	few	TGTGCCAGCAGCCAAGCCGCTAGCGGGACCGGGGAGCTGTTTTTT	CASSQAASGTGELFF
.	TRBV9	TRBJ2-2	.	TGTGCCAGCAGCGTAGAAGGGGGGAACACCGGGGAGCTGTTTTTT	CASSVEGGNTGELFF
.	TRBV18	TRBJ2-1	.	TGTGCCAGCTCACCACGGACAGCGAGCTCCTACAATGAGCAGTTCTTC	CASSPRTASSYNEQFF
.	TRBV28	TRBJ1-2	.	TGTGCCAGCAGCCCGGGACCCTATGGCTACACCTTC	CASSPGPYGYTF
TRBD1	TRBV5-1	TRBJ2-5	once	TGCGCCAGTAGACAGGGGGCCGGGGAGACCCAGTACTTC	CASRQGAGETQYF
.	TRBV6-2/TRBV6-3	TRBJ1-2	.	TGTGCCAGCAGTAAGTCAGGGACCTATGGCTACACCTTC	CASSKSGTYGYTF
TRBD1	TRBV7-9	TRBJ1-1	.	TGTGCCAGCAGCCCGAAGGGGGCAAACACTGAAGCTTTCTTT	CASSPKGANTEAFF
.	TRBV5-1	TRBJ1-1	once	TGCGCCAGCAGCTACGACACTGAAGCTTTCTTT	CASSYDTEAFF
TRBD2	TRBV19	TRBJ2-3	.	TGTGCCAGTAGTACCCTTGGACTAGCGGGAGGGCGGACAGATACGCAGTATTTT	CASSTLGLAGGRTDTQYF
.	TRBV10-1	TRBJ2-5	.	TGCGCCAGCAGTGAGTCGGGAAGGGAGACCCAGTACTTC	CASSESGRETQYF
TRBD1	TRBV5-1	TRBJ2-1	.	TGCGCCAGCAGCATCCGGGACAGGGAGTATGAGCAGTTCTTC	CASSIRDREYEQFF
.	TRBV9	TRBJ2-3	.	TGTGCCAGCAGCCCACGGACAGGGTGGGTACTAGCGGGCCGCACAGATACGCAGTATTTT	CASSPRTGWVLAGRTDTQYF
.	TRBV4-1	TRBJ1-4	.	TGCGCCAGCAGGAGAGGGCCTAATGAAAAACTGTTTTTT	CASRRGPNEKLFF
TRBD1	TRBV7-9	TRBJ2-7	.	TGTGCCAGCAGCCCCCGGCGCGGGACAGGGCCCTACGAGCAGTACTTC	CASSPRRGTGPYEQYF
.	TRBV28	TRBJ1-2	.	TGTGCCAGCAGTCCCCTCCACAGTCCGGGTGGCTACACCTTC	CASSPLHSPGGYTF